Presented here are 4 T cell receptor beta chains from one specimen sequenced in a study of cytomegalovirus exposure and HLA in healthy donors. The PCR had 60 Vbeta and 13 Jbeta primers. Libraries were prepared by immunoSEQ multiplex PCR; TCRdb keeps only in-frame clonotypes and omits some of them. Of under 200,000 clones in the sample, around 76% are singletons; the top ten hold 2% to 2.5%. Source material: PBMCs. The receptors here all came from a woman aged 25 to 45 in good health and CMV-seropositive.

This chain joins TRBV18 and TRBJ2-1; 7 bases are a match to TRBD1. CDR1 and CDR2 from the germline V gene are KGHSH and LQKENI. Trimming took 6 bases from V and 2 from J; bases not matched to a gene: 7. The CDR3 runs to 15 residues. The CDR3 sequence: CASSLGQAAYNEQFF. CDR3 coding DNA: TGTGCCAGCTCCCTAGGACAGGCTGCCTACAATGAGCAGTTCTTC.

This sequence joins TRBV30 and TRBJ1-4; D is unclear. CDR3 length: 12 residues. The germline gives CDR1 GTSNPN, CDR2 SVGIG (reference sequence). Trimming shortened V by 4 bases and J by 5 bases, and 8 bases separated the two germline ends. Here the CDR3 reads CAWKSVNEKLFF. The DNA of the CDR3 is TGTGCCTGGAAGTCGGTAAATGAAAAACTGTTTTTT.

The V gene is TRBV7-2, the J gene TRBJ1-2, with D possibly being TRBD1 (5 bases). The CDR3 consists of 15 residues. Trimming removed 2 bases from V and 3 bases from J, with 13 bases in between. Germline CDR1 is SGHTA and CDR2 is FQGNSA. CDR3 region: CASSLRGASDYGYTF. DNA of the CDR3: TGTGCCAGCAGCTTACGCGGGGCCTCGGACTATGGCTACACCTTC. Full variable domain (remainder filled in from reference TRBV7-2 and TRBJ1-2): GAGVSQSPSNKVTEKGKDVELRCDPISGHTALYWYRQSLGQGLEFLIYFQGNSAPDKSGLPSDRFSAERTGGSVSTLTIQRTQQEDSAVYLCASSLRGASDYGYTFGSGTRLTVV.

This rearrangement joins TRBV27 to TRBJ1-2, with D hard to call. Trimming cost V 1 base and J 2 bases, with 5 bases left between them. CDR1 is MNHEY and CDR2 is SMNVEV in the germline V gene (reference sequence). This CDR3 region has 13 residues. CDR3 loop: CASSLFRNYGYTF. CDR3 nucleotide sequence: TGTGCCAGCAGTTTATTCAGGAACTATGGCTACACCTTC.